These 11 T cell receptor beta chains were sequenced from one sample in a study of monozygotic twins with inflammatory bowel disease. TCRdb reprocessed the 5' RACE reads; each CDR3 protein has one entry and no DNA is given. This sample's clone table lists over 350,000 distinct CDR3 sequences. Sequences were obtained from blood. These TCRs come from a human donor with ulcerative colitis or Crohn's disease, or a healthy co-twin of an affected twin (not recorded which).

The chain joins TRBV18 to TRBJ1-1. This CDR3 spans 12 amino acids. Germline CDR1 and CDR2: KGHSH and LQKENI. The CDR3 sequence: CASSQINTEAFF.

The rearrangement joins TRBV7-9 to TRBJ1-1. The CDR3 covers 14 residues. The germline gives CDR1 SEHNR, CDR2 FQNEAQ (reference sequence). The CDR3 sequence is CASSVAGENTEAFF.

The rearrangement joins TRBV6-1 to TRBJ2-2; TCRdb indicates TRBD1, and absent DNA this call remains unverified. The V gene's germline CDR1 is MNHNS and CDR2 SASEGT. The CDR3 sequence is 16 residues long. The CDR3 loop reads CASRLMDRGNTGELFF.

This chain links TRBV11-2 with TRBJ2-6; TCRdb outputs TRBD2, but without DNA this stays unchecked. Germline V gene data show CDR1 as SGHAT and CDR2 as FQNNGV. The CDR3 runs 17 residues. Here the CDR3 reads CASSRPGLAFGANVLTF.

The gene calls are TRBV20-1 and TRBJ2-7; TCRdb selects TRBD1, and the lack of DNA leaves this call unchecked. Germline loops: CDR1 DFQATT, CDR2 SNEGSKA (reference sequence). The CDR3 length is 14 residues. CDR3 sequence reads: CSAVTGVVRNEQYF.

The V call is TRBV12-3 or TRBV12-4, the J call TRBJ2-5. This CDR3 has 12 residues. The CDR3 sequence: CASSIQWETQYF.

The gene calls are TRBV6-5 and TRBJ1-5; the TCRdb call, TRBD1, lacks DNA for checking. Germline values: CDR1 MNHEY, CDR2 SVGAGI. CDR3 length: 16 residues. CDR3 protein: CASSYSGGGSNQPQHF.

This chain connects TRBV19 to TRBJ2-1; TCRdb proposes TRBD1, but this gene call is untestable without DNA. Germline V CDR1 and CDR2: LNHDA, SQIVND (reference sequence). CDR3 length: 17 residues. This CDR3 reads CASSPTGRGSTRNEQFF.

The rearrangement joins TRBV7-9 to TRBJ2-7; TCRdb picks TRBD1, but there is no DNA to check that call. Looked up from germline, CDR1 is SEHNR and CDR2 is FQNEAQ (reference sequence). The CDR3 sequence is 15 residues long. The chain's CDR3 is CASSPLWEDSYEQYF.

The rearrangement uses TRBV2 and TRBJ2-2; there is no DNA to check the TCRdb D call of TRBD1. The CDR3 runs to 16 residues. Germline values: CDR1 SNHLY, CDR2 FYNNEI. Here the CDR3 reads CASSAQGQGTTGELFF.

V gene TRBV4-3 combines with J gene TRBJ2-7; the D gene TCRdb calls, TRBD2, cannot be checked with no DNA. This CDR3 comprises 15 residues. Germline CDR1 is LGHNA and CDR2 is YSLEER. CDR3 sequence reads: CASSQEGLGDYEQYF.